This T cell receptor beta chain was found in a study of post-analysis software for immune sequencing data. Overall study: As for disease course, relapsing-remitting, secondary progressive and progressive-relapsing multiple sclerosis were all included. Study-wide findings and caveats: There were a handful of TRBV segments more frequent in patients than controls, and TRBV5-6, TRBV5-1 and TRBV20-1 were among them. Strong co-clustering by F measure was evident for samples that had been prepared in the same batch.

Unique molecular identifiers were present in the TCR beta cDNA libraries. TCRdb ran MiXCR on the PCR reads and lists one entry per CDR3 protein. The profile shows around 700,000 distinct CDR3 sequences, 55% to 60% of them singletons. This clonotype was recorded a few times. What it binds is not known. The CDR3 has 13 residues. The ends were cut back, 0 bases at V and 2 bases at J, with 7 bases in the middle. Germline CDR1 is DFQATT and CDR2 is SNEGSKA (reference sequence). The sample consisted of blood. The chain has TRBV20-1 and TRBJ1-2; D remains unclear. This TCR was sampled from a girl aged 2 to 9 with multiple sclerosis. The CDR3 spells CSAREARNYGYTF. The CDR3 DNA follows: TGCAGTGCTAGAGAGGCCCGGAACTATGGCTACACCTTC.